These 9 T cell receptor beta chains came from one sample sequenced in a study of vaccination and CD4 T cells after COVID-19. Their specific antigens are unknown. The study sequenced cultured CD4+ T cell DNA using the Oncomine TCR Beta short-read assay. TCRdb re-derived calls from the PCR reads in MiXCR, one entry per CDR3 protein. The table lists about 21,000 distinct CDR3 sequences, under 70% of them singletons, with 8% to 9.5% in the top ten. Treatment of the sample: roughly 11-day PBMC culture with coronavirus spike peptide pools or control peptides (ViraFEST assay). Sequenced: CD4+ T cells from blood, cultured in vitro. All receptors derive from a human donor who had recovered from COVID-19.

J is TRBJ2-5 and V is TRBV7-2; D may be TRBD1 or TRBD2 (5 bases each). CDR1 SGHTA and CDR2 FQGNSA come from the germline V gene. The length of the CDR3 is 13 residues. With 5 bases removed from V and 3 bases from J, the gap between germline ends came to 10 bases. This CDR3 is CASSRGAEETQYF. The DNA of the CDR3 is TGTGCCAGCAGCCGAGGGGCAGAAGAGACCCAGTACTTC.

In DNA form, the CDR3 reads TGTGCCAGCAGTCCCAACCTGGGGCAAGTCTATGGCTACACCTTC. Encoded protein: CASSPNLGQVYGYTF. The chain employs TRBV6-2 or TRBV6-3 and TRBJ1-2, with TRBD1 as a possible D gene (5 bases). Germline lookup yields CDR1 MNHEY and CDR2 SVGEGT. Trimming left V 5 bases short and J 4 bases short, with 17 bases between. The CDR3 consists of 15 residues.

The gene calls are TRBV5-4 and TRBJ1-2, with TRBD1 as a possible D gene (6 bases). The V gene's germline CDR1 is SGHNT and CDR2 YYREEE (reference sequence). V was clipped by 6 bases and J by 1 base, with 10 bases between them. CDR3 length: 13 residues. This chain's CDR3 is CASMRQDNYGYTF. CDR3 bases: TGTGCCAGCATGCGACAGGATAACTATGGCTACACCTTC.

This rearrangement joins TRBV7-3 to TRBJ2-7; 9 positions match TRBD1. With 5 bases clipped from V and 6 bases from J, the junction kept 5 bases outside the gene matches. Germline V gives CDR1 SGHTA, CDR2 FQGTGA. The CDR3 extends over 13 amino acids. CDR3 DNA sequence: TGTGCCAGCAGCCTACAGGGGGCAGGCGAGCAGTACTTC. This gives the protein CASSLQGAGEQYF. The variable domain in full, with the rest retrieved from reference TRBV7-3 and TRBJ2-7, is GAGVSQTPSNKVTEKGKYVELRCDPISGHTALYWYRQSLGQGPEFLIYFQGTGAADDSGLPNDRFFAVRPEGSVSTLKIQRTERGDSAVYLCASSLQGAGEQYFGPGTRLTVT.

This clonotype was counted a few times. This chain connects TRBV6-1 to TRBJ2-3; 14 positions agree with TRBD2. Unmatched junction bases numbered 15, after V lost 6 bases and J lost 4 bases. The germline V gene has CDR1 MNHNS and CDR2 SASEGT. The CDR3 runs to 19 residues. CDR3 residues: CASSKRTSGRWKGSDTQYF. Here the CDR3 DNA reads TGTGCCAGCAGCAAGCGGACTAGCGGGAGGTGGAAGGGGTCAGATACGCAGTATTTT.

This clonotype was detected only a few times. The chain carries TRBV6-2 or TRBV6-3 and TRBJ1-1; D uncertain. The CDR3 is made up of 14 amino acids. Trimming removed 10 bases at V and 4 bases at J, with 19 bases between. CDR1 is MNHEY, CDR2 SVGEGT, per germline. The CDR3 bases are TGTGCCACCATCGAAGGGTTTTCCCGCACTGAAGCTTTCTTT. It specifies CATIEGFSRTEAFF.

This clonotype was recorded a few times. This chain uses TRBV7-2 with TRBJ1-1, with D perhaps matching TRBD1 (5 bases). Germline V CDR1 and CDR2: SGHTA, FQGNSA. This CDR3 is built from 15 residues. Trimming pared 4 bases from V and 1 base from J, leaving 13 bases between. The CDR3 DNA follows: TGTGCCAGCAGCTATGACTCGGGGGGGAACACTGAAGCTTTCTTT. Its protein is CASSYDSGGNTEAFF.

A note on this clonotype: At one end, the junction sequence differs from germline, possibly due to a read error. The CDR3 sequence is CASRLAGAADTQYF. In nucleotides, the CDR3 is TGTGCCAGCAGGTTAGCGGGAGCGGCAGATACGCAGTATTTT. This chain links TRBV12-3 or TRBV12-4 with TRBJ2-3; 9 bases fit TRBD2. The CDR3 has 14 amino acids.

This clonotype has more than one count but fewer than ten. The rearrangement uses TRBV6-1 and TRBJ1-2, with D possibly TRBD1 on 5 matching bases. This CDR3 spans 14 amino acids. Trimming shortened V by 7 bases and J by 4 bases, and 16 bases separated the two germline ends. Germline CDR1 reads MNHNS; CDR2 reads SASEGT. The CDR3 loop reads CASTNRDGIYGYTF. The DNA of the CDR3 is TGTGCCAGCACTAACCGGGACGGTATCTATGGCTACACCTTC.